Sequencing of this T cell receptor (beta chain) was carried out in a study of T cells in Graves' hyperthyroidism and ophthalmopathy. The V end lost 4 bases, the J end lost 3 bases, and 9 bases lay between the germline ends. The CDR3 runs to 12 residues. CDR1 is DFQATT and CDR2 is SNEGSKA in the germline V gene (reference sequence). This clonotype was found many times. The antigen is undetermined. Template material for amplifying TCR beta CDR3 regions consisted of RNA transcripts. HTBI primers were employed in a first-round RT-PCR of the TCR CDR3. TCRdb reanalysed the multiplex PCR reads using MiXCR and keeps one entry per CDR3 protein. The sample shows around 280,000 distinct CDR3 sequences, 13% of them seen only once. Patients between 18 and 65 years old had hyperthyroidism, newly diagnosed and lasting under 2 months. Fresh peripheral blood, about 9.9 ml, yielded the PBMCs. Notes on the study in general: With a median lead of approximately 6.4 months before onset, the model predicted ophthalmopathy. Among clonotypes expanded in thyroid above 0.001, most were also found in blood.

Sample: blood. The sequence derives from a woman aged 30 to 39 with Graves' hyperthyroidism that later progressed to Graves' ophthalmopathy. The chain is built from TRBV20-1 and TRBJ1-1; no clear D gene. The CDR3 region has the DNA TGCAGTGCTACGGACCGGGACACTGAAGCTTTCTTT. Protein: CSATDRDTEAFF.